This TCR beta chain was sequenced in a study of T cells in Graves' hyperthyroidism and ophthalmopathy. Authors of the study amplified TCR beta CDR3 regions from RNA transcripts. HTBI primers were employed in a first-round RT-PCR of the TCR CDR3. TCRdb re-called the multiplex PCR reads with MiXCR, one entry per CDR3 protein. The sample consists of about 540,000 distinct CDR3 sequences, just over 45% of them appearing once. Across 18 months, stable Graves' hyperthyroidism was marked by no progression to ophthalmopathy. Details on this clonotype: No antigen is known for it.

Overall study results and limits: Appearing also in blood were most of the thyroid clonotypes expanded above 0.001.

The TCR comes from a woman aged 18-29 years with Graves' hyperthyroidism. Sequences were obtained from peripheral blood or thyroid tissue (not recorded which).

Here the CDR3 reads CASSLGTEHAFF. As DNA, the CDR3 is TGTGCCAGCAGCCTTGGGACGGAGCATGCTTTCTTT. The chain uses TRBV7-9 and TRBJ1-1, with a weak D call TRBD1 (5 bases). V was cut by 5 bases and J by 11 bases, with 15 bases left in between. Germline lookup yields CDR1 SEHNR and CDR2 FQNEAQ (reference sequence). The CDR3 has 12 amino acids.